This T cell receptor (beta chain) was captured by sequencing in a study of shared clonotypes between healthy human individuals. Overall study context: CD4 naive cells filled three plates per donor, CD4 memory three, CD8 naive two and CD8 memory one.

A split of CD4+ cells into CD45RA+ naive and CD45RA-negative memory subsets was performed. Points from the study as a whole: Donor scarcity curtailed the genetic and exposure-history diversity represented herein.

The CDR3 sequence is 14 residues long. Germline CDR1 and CDR2: SGHRS and YFSETQ. With 2 bases removed from V and 8 bases from J, the gap between germline ends came to 13 bases. Remarks on this clone: What it binds is not known.

Sorted subsets were amplified in replicate PCRs using 200 ng DNA, 30,000 to 35,000 T cell genomes. The repertoire was sequenced with immunoSEQ multiplex PCR; TCRdb's copy has only in-frame clones and lacks some. This sample has 2.3 million or so clones, with 85% to 95% found just once. Sequencing input: naive CD4+ T cells from PBMCs. Indicated subset: CD45RA+ positively selected. This clonotype was obtained from a man between 18 and 35 years old in good health. Some clones in this sample may be carry-over from other donors' samples. The V call is TRBV5-1, the J call TRBJ1-4; unclear D gene. This chain's CDR3 is CASSFEGMYEKLFF. The DNA for the CDR3 is TGCGCCAGCAGCTTTGAGGGAATGTACGAAAAACTGTTTTTT.